Listed below are T cell receptor beta chains from one sample, sequenced in a study of T cells of healthy individuals. TCRdb reprocessed the 5' RACE reads with MiXCR, giving one entry per CDR3 protein. The sample lists tens of thousands of distinct CDR3 sequences; roughly 15% were seen once. These receptor sequences come from a human donor in good health. Both conserved end residues are part of each CDR3. A D gene is named only where the DNA matches it firmly. Rows may omit the clone size; those that give it use once, few, many or a size class.

many	TRBV4-3	TRBD1	TRBJ1-4	TGCGCCAGCAGCCTCCGACAGGGGGAAAAACTGTTTTTT	CASSLRQGEKLFF
few	TRBV30	-	TRBJ2-7	TGTGCCTGGGGGGCGGGGGCTCGCTACGAGCAGTACTTC	CAWGAGARYEQYF
once	TRBV12-3/TRBV12-4	TRBD1	TRBJ2-3	TGTGCCAGCAGTCGGGACAGGGGGCGGGAAGATACGCAGTATTTT	CASSRDRGREDTQYF
many	TRBV7-9	TRBD1	TRBJ2-7	TGTGCCAGCAGCTTAGTGAGCAGGGGGCTTGAGCAGTACTTC	CASSLVSRGLEQYF
many	TRBV5-4	TRBD1	TRBJ1-2	TGTGCCAGCAGCTTGGTGACAGGGAACTATGGCTACACCTTC	CASSLVTGNYGYTF
many	TRBV27	-	TRBJ1-1	TGTGCCAGCAGTTTATCGGGGGCCACTGAAGCTTTCTTT	CASSLSGATEAFF
-	TRBV20-1	-	TRBJ1-1	TGCAGTGCTAGAAGGTTCCAGTTCGGGACGAACACTGAAGCTTTCTTT	CSARRFQFGTNTEAFF
-	TRBV4-3	-	TRBJ2-4	TGCGCCAGCAGCCAAGGGGACCTGGCTAGAGGCATTCAGTACTTC	CASSQGDLARGIQYF
many	TRBV24-1	TRBD2	TRBJ2-1	TGTGCCACCAGCCTCAAGGCGGGGGTAAATGAGCAGTTCTTC	CATSLKAGVNEQFF
-	TRBV6-6	TRBD1	TRBJ2-7	TGTGCCAGCAGTCTAATTCAGGGGGCTTTAACATCCTACGAGCAGTACTTC	CASSLIQGALTSYEQYF
many	TRBV5-1	-	TRBJ2-3	TGCGCCAGCAGCTTTGACGGCACAGATACGCAGTATTTT	CASSFDGTDTQYF
few	TRBV6-2/TRBV6-3	TRBD1	TRBJ1-1	TGTGCCAGCAGTTCCCTAGGACAGGGCCCTGAAGCTTTCTTT	CASSSLGQGPEAFF
-	TRBV4-3	TRBD2	TRBJ2-1	TGCGCCAGCAGCCAGGGATCATCCGGGACTAGGGGTATCGATGAGCAGTTCTTC	CASSQGSSGTRGIDEQFF
-	TRBV7-9	TRBD1	TRBJ2-3	TGTGCCAGCAGCCCTATCGGACAGGGAAGTAGCACAGATACGCAGTATTTT	CASSPIGQGSSTDTQYF
-	TRBV19	-	TRBJ2-7	TGTGCCAGTAGTATAGAGGCCGGCGGCTCCGAGCAGTACTTC	CASSIEAGGSEQYF
few	TRBV24-1	-	TRBJ1-1	TGTGCCACCAGTGCCGGGCAGAGGGACGCTGGTGAAGCTTTCTTT	CATSAGQRDAGEAFF
few	TRBV7-2	TRBD2	TRBJ2-2	TGTGCCAGCAGCTTACGGACTAGCGGGAGTGGTTGGAACACCGGGGAGCTGTTTTTT	CASSLRTSGSGWNTGELFF
many	TRBV7-9	-	TRBJ2-7	TGTGCCAGCAGCTTAGACCGTACCGGGGAGGAATCCTACGAGCAGTACTTC	CASSLDRTGEESYEQYF
few	TRBV29-1	TRBD2	TRBJ2-1	TGCAGCGTTAGGGCTAGCGGGGGGCGAGCTGAGCAGTTCTTC	CSVRASGGRAEQFF
few	TRBV6-6	-	TRBJ1-3	TGTGCCAGCATTTCGGCGGCGTCCTTTGGAAACACCATATATTTT	CASISAASFGNTIYF
-	TRBV5-1	-	TRBJ1-1	TGCGCCAGCAAATCCTCCGACGGTGTGAACACTGAAGCTTTCTTT	CASKSSDGVNTEAFF
few	TRBV21-1	-	TRBJ1-1	TGTGCCAGCAGCAAAGTTTGCAGGGGGCGAGGGACTGAAGCTTTCTTT	CASSKVCRGRGTEAFF
many	TRBV10-3	-	TRBJ1-2	TGTGCCATCAGTGAGTCTTCTGGCTACACCTTC	CAISESSGYTF
many	TRBV6-2/TRBV6-3	TRBD1	TRBJ1-1	TGTGCCAGCAGTTACTCAGCCGGGACAGACTACACTGAAGCTTTCTTT	CASSYSAGTDYTEAFF
many	TRBV2	-	TRBJ1-4	TGTGCCAGCAGTCGGGTAAACGTTGAAAAACTGTTTTTT	CASSRVNVEKLFF
-	TRBV4-2	TRBD2	TRBJ2-3	TGTGCCAGCAGCTTCTCGGCAGCGGGGGCCTCTAGCACAGATACGCAGTATTTT	CASSFSAAGASSTDTQYF
-	TRBV5-1	TRBD1	TRBJ2-1	TGCGCCAGCAGCCAAGACCCCGGGACAGGTCCCAATGAGCAGTTCTTC	CASSQDPGTGPNEQFF
many	TRBV25-1	-	TRBJ2-3	TGTGCCAGCTCTGGACAGCCGAGCACAGATACGCAGTATTTT	CASSGQPSTDTQYF
many	TRBV29-1	-	TRBJ1-1	TGCAGCGTTGGTTTAACAGCGAACACTGAAGCTTTCTTT	CSVGLTANTEAFF
-	TRBV5-1	-	TRBJ2-3	TGCGCCAGCAGCTTGGAGTTCGAGGGGGATACGCAGTATTTT	CASSLEFEGDTQYF
many	TRBV6-5	-	TRBJ2-7	TGTGCCAGCAGTTACCAGGCGCGGCAGTACTTC	CASSYQARQYF
many	TRBV7-7	TRBD2	TRBJ2-2	TGTGCCAGCAGCGCGTCTCCGGGACTAGGACCCGGGGAGCTGTTTTTT	CASSASPGLGPGELFF
-	TRBV20-1	-	TRBJ2-5	TGCAGTGCTAGCGTGGGAATCGGTCCGATACAAGAGACCCAGTACTTC	CSASVGIGPIQETQYF